A single sample gave rise to the 28 T cell receptor beta chains below, sequenced in a study of Ad26.COV2.S vaccination and SARS-CoV-2 variants. The treatment is: roughly 20 received Ad26.COV2.S at low or high dose, single or two shots; about five received placebo; per-sample allocation not given. Sampling was done on day 63 after the first vaccine or placebo injection. Repertoires were generated with immunoSEQ multiplex PCR, while TCRdb's copy carries only in-frame clones and drops some. This sample carries roughly 500,000 clones, approximately 89% of them seen once, and the ten largest clones take approximately 2.5%. The material was peripheral blood, obtained in a trial of Ad26.COV2.S vaccine versus placebo. The receptors were gathered from a person between 18 and 65 years old who received the Ad26.COV2.S COVID-19 vaccine or a placebo.

The V gene is TRBV2, the J gene TRBJ2-7, with 7 bases matching TRBD2. Germline values: CDR1 SNHLY, CDR2 FYNNEI. This CDR3 spans 14 amino acids. The J segment lost 7 bases and the V segment lost 9 bases, leaving 15 bases of the junction unmatched. The CDR3 here is CASGQLASVGEQYV. Written as DNA, the CDR3 is TGTGCCAGTGGGCAACTAGCGTCAGTGGGGGAGCAGTACGTC.

The CDR3 here is CASSQALGGNYGYTF. In DNA form, the CDR3 reads TGCGCCAGCAGCCAAGCCTTGGGGGGAAACTATGGCTACACCTTC. The chain is built from TRBV4-3 and TRBJ1-2; weak D call: TRBD1 (5 bases). The germline V and J ends were trimmed by 1 base and 2 bases, with 11 bases remaining between them. The CDR3 consists of 15 residues. Germline loops: CDR1 LGHNA, CDR2 YSLEER.

This chain uses TRBV5-6 with TRBJ2-7; D not resolved. Germline CDR1 and CDR2: SGHDT and YYEEEE. The CDR3 is 13 residues long. The germline V and J ends were trimmed by 0 bases and 4 bases, with 8 bases remaining between them. This CDR3 is CASSLGHIYEQYV. DNA of the CDR3: TGTGCCAGCAGCTTGGGACACATATACGAGCAGTACGTC.

The rearrangement links TRBV7-9 to TRBJ1-4; D is uncertain. Trimming shortened V by 5 bases and J by 8 bases, and 18 bases separated the two germline ends. Germline V lookup: CDR1 SEHNR, CDR2 FQNEAQ (reference sequence). This CDR3 is 15 amino acids long. Here the CDR3 DNA reads TGTGCCAGCAGCCCTCTTTATGACGGAGAAGAAAAACTGTTTTTT. It yields the protein CASSPLYDGEEKLFF.

J is TRBJ1-2 and V is TRBV29-1, with 7 bases identical to TRBD1. V was pared by 4 bases and J by 8 bases, with 10 bases of the junction left unmatched. The CDR3 loop spans 13 amino acids. CDR1 is SQVTM and CDR2 is ANQGSEA in the germline V gene. For the CDR3, the DNA is TGCAGCGTTGGGGGGGACAGAGTAGACGGCTACACCTTC. Protein: CSVGGDRVDGYTF. Drawing the rest from reference TRBV29-1 and TRBJ1-2, the complete variable domain is SAVISQKPSRDICQRGTSLTIQCQVDSQVTMMFWYRQQPGQSLTLIATANQGSEATYESGFVIDKFPISRPNLTFSTLTVSNMSPEDSSIYLCSVGGDRVDGYTFGSGTRLTVV.

The rearrangement joins TRBV4-3 to TRBJ2-2; 10 bases are a match to TRBD1. Losses at the gene ends were 1 base for V and 7 bases for J; bases not matched to a gene: 9. The germline gives CDR1 LGHNA, CDR2 YSLEER. CDR3 length equals 17 residues. In DNA, the CDR3 is TGCGCCAGCAGCCAAGTGTGGGACAGGGGCGAGGGCGGGGAGCTGTTTTTT. It translates to CASSQVWDRGEGGELFF.

This clone was seen only a few times. The chain recombines TRBV2 with TRBJ1-5; D is unresolved. V lost 0 bases, J lost 5 bases, and 8 bases lay in between. CDR1 SNHLY and CDR2 FYNNEI come from the germline V gene. This CDR3 has 14 residues. Written as DNA, the CDR3 is TGTGCCAGCAGTGAAGCGCAAGTGGATCAGCCCCAGCATTTT. Amino acid sequence: CASSEAQVDQPQHF.

The chain carries TRBV10-3 and TRBJ2-3; 10 bases are shared with TRBD2. From germline, CDR1 is ENHRY and CDR2 SYGVKD. V gave up 3 bases and J gave up 7 bases; unmatched junction bases: 4. This CDR3 comprises 14 residues. The CDR3 coding sequence is TGTGCCATCAGTGAAGCGGGGGGGCGGTATACGCAGTATTTT. This encodes CAISEAGGRYTQYF.

The chain employs TRBV7-2 and TRBJ1-2; 8 positions match TRBD1. The junction had 13 bases not matched to a gene; V was cut back by 6 bases and J by 7 bases. CDR1 is SGHTA and CDR2 is FQGNSA in the germline V gene. The CDR3 has 15 amino acids. CDR3 in amino acids: CASSSGTGLGLGYTF. The CDR3 DNA sequence: TGTGCCAGCAGTTCGGGGACAGGCCTCGGTCTTGGCTACACCTTC.

The gene calls are TRBV16 and TRBJ2-5, with a tentative D call TRBD1 (5 bases). Per germline, CDR1 KGHSY and CDR2 FQNENV. The V and J ends lost 2 bases and 2 bases respectively, with 9 bases between them. This CDR3 has 14 amino acids. CDR3 coding DNA: TGTGCCAGCAGCCAAAGGGGATGGCAAGAGACCCAGTACTTC. This translates into CASSQRGWQETQYF.

This clone was recorded once. The J gene is TRBJ1-2, the V gene TRBV27, with D unresolved. V lost 5 bases, J lost 4 bases, and 11 bases lay in between. The CDR3 has 13 amino acids. CDR1 MNHEY and CDR2 SMNVEV come from the germline V gene (reference sequence). The CDR3 coding sequence is TGTGCCAGCAGTCCCCGGGCCTTCTATGGCTACACCTTC. Protein sequence: CASSPRAFYGYTF.

The chain joins TRBV5-5 to TRBJ1-2; D uncertain. CDR1 and CDR2 (germline): SGHKS, YYEKEE (reference sequence). The CDR3 loop spans 12 amino acids. V shed 5 bases and J shed 3 bases, with 8 bases lying between them. CDR3: CASSTTDYGYTF. Written as DNA, the CDR3 is TGTGCCAGCAGTACAACCGACTATGGCTACACCTTC. Full variable domain (rest looked up from reference TRBV5-5 and TRBJ1-2): DAGVTQSPTHLIKTRGQQVTLRCSPISGHKSVSWYQQVLGQGPQFIFQYYEKEERGRGNFPDRFSARQFPNYSSELNVNALLLGDSALYLCASSTTDYGYTFGSGTRLTVV.

The chain couples TRBV2 to TRBJ2-7, with 8 bases matching TRBD1. The CDR3 length is 14 residues. CDR1 and CDR2 (germline): SNHLY, FYNNEI. V dropped 3 bases and J dropped 3; count of bases not matched to a gene: 4. CDR3 protein: CASSDQGADYEQYV. The CDR3 DNA sequence: TGTGCCAGCAGTGATCAGGGGGCGGACTACGAGCAGTACGTC.

As for this clone: The sample carries other DNA sequences with the same CDR3. V and J are TRBV7-8 and TRBJ2-5; D is perhaps TRBD1 (5 bases). CDR1 and CDR2 from the germline V gene are SGHVS and FQNEAQ. This CDR3 comprises 13 residues. V lost 5 bases and J lost 4, with 11 bases in between. CDR3 protein: CASSLRVRETQYF. CDR3 DNA sequence: TGTGCCAGCAGCCTCAGGGTTCGAGAGACCCAGTACTTC.

The genes are TRBV19 and TRBJ1-5; possibly TRBD1 for D (6 bases). The CDR3 is 14 residues long. Trimming left V 4 bases short and J 4 bases short, with 11 bases between. Germline V CDR1 and CDR2: LNHDA, SQIVND (reference sequence). CDR3: CASSREGGNQPQHF. The DNA for the CDR3 is TGTGCCAGTAGTAGAGAGGGGGGGAATCAGCCCCAGCATTTT.

This chain uses TRBV7-2 with TRBJ1-5, with 9 bases fitting TRBD1. The germline V gene encodes CDR1 SGHTA and CDR2 FQGNSA. This CDR3 spans 16 amino acids. V trimming: 5 bases; J trimming: 6 bases; junction bases outside the gene matches: 11. The CDR3 spells CASSPEIQGAFQPQHF. The CDR3 region has the DNA TGTGCCAGCAGCCCAGAAATACAGGGGGCATTTCAGCCCCAGCATTTT.

The chain recombines TRBV2 with TRBJ2-7; D unresolved. CDR1 is SNHLY, CDR2 FYNNEI, per germline. The V and J ends lost 6 bases and 4 bases respectively, with 7 bases between them. The CDR3 extends over 11 amino acids. The CDR3 region is CASRQAYEQYF. Here the CDR3 DNA reads TGTGCCAGCAGGCAGGCTTACGAGCAGTACTTC.

The chain employs TRBV5-1 and TRBJ2-3, with TRBD2 identical over 8 bases. Looked up from germline, CDR1 is SGHRS and CDR2 is YFSETQ. The length of the CDR3 is 18 residues. The trim removed 7 bases at V and 5 bases at J, leaving 21 bases unmatched. DNA of the CDR3: TGCGCCAGCGGCAAGTCCAAAACAATAGCGGGGAGGGGAGATACGCAGTATTTT. Translated: CASGKSKTIAGRGDTQYF.

The rearrangement uses TRBV28 and TRBJ2-3; 10 bases are a match to TRBD2. CDR1 is MDHEN, CDR2 SYDVKM, per germline. This CDR3 comprises 18 residues. The V gene end was trimmed by 3 bases and the J gene end by 4 bases; junction bases not matched to a gene: 13. The CDR3 is CASSLSSGSSGAPDTQYF. The CDR3 DNA reads TGTGCCAGCAGTTTGTCTAGCGGGAGCTCAGGGGCCCCAGATACGCAGTATTTT.

This chain links TRBV18 with TRBJ2-3; a weak D match, TRBD2 (5 bases). The CDR3 runs to 16 residues. The germline gives CDR1 KGHSH, CDR2 LQKENI. Trimming pared 6 bases from V and 2 bases from J, leaving 18 bases between. In nucleotides, the CDR3 is TGTGCCAGCTCGCCCGTGGTAGCGCGGTACACAGATACGCAGTATTTT. Translated, it gives CASSPVVARYTDTQYF.

The gene calls are TRBV11-3 and TRBJ1-6; D gene ambiguous. The CDR3 totals 17 residues. V shed 2 bases and J shed 3 bases, with 14 bases lying between them. The germline gives CDR1 SGHNT, CDR2 YENEEA. The CDR3, as DNA: TGTGCCAGCAGCTTACGAGGGCGAGGGAACTATAATTCACCCCTCCACTTT. Its protein is CASSLRGRGNYNSPLHF.

The chain links TRBV9 to TRBJ2-5; D is uncertain. The CDR3 is 14 residues long. The germline V gene encodes CDR1 SGDLS and CDR2 YYNGEE. V lost 0 bases to trimming and J lost 5 bases, with 11 bases between them. CDR3 sequence: CASSVGWATETQYF. The CDR3 bases are TGTGCCAGCAGCGTAGGTTGGGCAACGGAGACCCAGTACTTC.

V is TRBV19 and J is TRBJ1-2; perhaps TRBD1 as D (6 bases). Germline V CDR1 and CDR2: LNHDA, SQIVND (reference sequence). The CDR3 is 13 residues long. The CDR3 protein is CASRIGQHYGYTF. Written as DNA, the CDR3 is TGTGCTAGCCGTATCGGACAGCACTATGGCTACACCTTC.

V gene TRBV11-3 combines with J gene TRBJ2-7; possible D gene TRBD2, 5 bases. This CDR3 spans 14 amino acids. Trimming cost V 3 bases and J 0 bases, with 9 bases left between them. The germline CDR1 and CDR2 sequences are SGHNT and YENEEA. In DNA form, the CDR3 reads TGTGCCAGCAGCTTCGGACTGAGCTCCTACGAGCAGTACGTC. Amino acid sequence: CASSFGLSSYEQYV.

CDR3: CASSLGGRETQYF. CDR3 coding DNA: TGTGCCAGCAGTTTAGGAGGGAGAGAGACCCAGTACTTC. The rearrangement joins TRBV27 to TRBJ2-5, with TRBD2 as a possible D gene (6 bases). V was cut by 2 bases and J by 4 bases, with 8 bases left in between. Germline V lookup: CDR1 MNHEY, CDR2 SMNVEV (reference sequence). The CDR3 consists of 13 residues.

The chain couples TRBV7-2 to TRBJ1-1, with 8 bases aligning to TRBD1. V shed 3 bases, J shed 10 bases, and the junction held 13 bases outside the gene matches. This CDR3 has 15 residues. Germline CDR1 reads SGHTA; CDR2 reads FQGNSA. The CDR3 DNA reads as TGTGCCAGCAGCTTCATCGCAGGGGGCGGTGTGGGAGCTTTCTTT. Protein sequence: CASSFIAGGGVGAFF.

This chain uses TRBV23-1 with TRBJ1-2, with 8 bases fitting TRBD1. TRBV23-1 is an open reading frame whose function is uncertain. Unmatched junction bases numbered 9, after V lost 4 bases and J lost 2 bases. The CDR3 has 16 residues. The CDR3 reads CASSPRQGQENYGYTF. The CDR3, as DNA: TGCGCCAGCAGTCCTCGACAGGGACAGGAGAACTATGGCTACACCTTC.

CDR3 protein: CATSRVPIPNTEAFF. CDR3 coding DNA: TGTGCCACCAGCAGAGTCCCCATACCGAACACTGAAGCTTTCTTT. The chain employs TRBV15 and TRBJ1-1; D remains ambiguous. CDR1 is LNHNV and CDR2 is YYDKDF in the germline V gene (reference sequence). The V gene lost 1 base and the J gene lost 1 base, with 10 bases spanning the gap. This CDR3 has 15 amino acids.